Sequencing of this TCR beta chain was carried out in a study of T-cell memory formation after mild COVID-19. TCRdb re-called the 5' RACE reads with MiXCR, one entry per CDR3 protein. The table shows about 90,000 distinct CDR3 sequences, with more than 13% occurring only once. J lost 3 bases, V lost 4 bases, and 4 bases had no gene match. Germline values: CDR1 SGHTA, CDR2 FQGNSA. The CDR3 covers 14 residues. The sample consisted of PBMCs or a T cell subset sorted from them (not recorded which). This sequence joins TRBV7-2 and TRBJ2-3; 7 bases are shared with TRBD2. The TCR originated in a man aged 18 to 30 who had mild COVID-19 (a few samples of this study predate the infection). Cell type and time point are not known. CDR3 sequence reads: CASSSGGGTDTQYF. CDR3 bases: TGTGCCAGCAGCTCGGGGGGTGGTACAGATACGCAGTATTTT.